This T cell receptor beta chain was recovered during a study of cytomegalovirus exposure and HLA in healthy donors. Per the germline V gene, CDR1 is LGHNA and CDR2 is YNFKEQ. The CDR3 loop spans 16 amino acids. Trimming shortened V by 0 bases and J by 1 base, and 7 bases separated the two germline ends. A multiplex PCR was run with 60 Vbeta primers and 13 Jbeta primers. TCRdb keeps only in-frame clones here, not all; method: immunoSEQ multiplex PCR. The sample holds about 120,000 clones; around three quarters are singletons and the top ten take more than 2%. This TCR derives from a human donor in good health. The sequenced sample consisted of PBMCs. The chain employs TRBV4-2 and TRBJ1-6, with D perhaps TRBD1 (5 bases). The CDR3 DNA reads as TGTGCCAGCAGCCAAGATCAGGGTTCCTATAATTCACCCCTCCACTTT. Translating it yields CASSQDQGSYNSPLHF.